Listed below are T cell receptor beta chains from one sample, sequenced in a study of early T cells in non-severe SARS-CoV-2 infection. TCRdb fed the 5' RACE reads into MiXCR, producing one record per CDR3 protein. Here the sample spans approximately 80,000 distinct CDR3 sequences, roughly 12% being singletons. Input material: whole blood. The receptors were gathered from an adult who was a healthcare worker with PCR-confirmed SARS-CoV-2 infection or an uninfected control (not recorded which). Both conserved end residues are part of each CDR3. A D gene is named only where the DNA matches it firmly. Not every row has a clone size; where given, it reads once, few, many or a size class.

V gene: TRBV29-1
clone size: few
J gene: TRBJ2-7
D gene: -
CDR3 protein: CSVVGVPYEGYEQYF
CDR3 DNA: TGCAGCGTTGTAGGGGTCCCTTACGAGGGTTACGAGCAGTACTTC

V gene: TRBV20-1
clone size: few
J gene: TRBJ2-2
D gene: TRBD2
CDR3 protein: CSARNLAGLSGELFF
CDR3 DNA: TGCAGTGCTAGAAACCTAGCGGGATTATCCGGGGAGCTGTTTTTT

V gene: TRBV20-1
clone size: many
J gene: TRBJ2-5
D gene: -
CDR3 protein: CSAGWRETQYF
CDR3 DNA: TGCAGTGCAGGCTGGAGAGAGACCCAGTACTTC

V gene: TRBV6-6
clone size: -
J gene: TRBJ1-4
D gene: -
CDR3 protein: CASSYTDGQYEKLFF
CDR3 DNA: TGTGCCAGCAGTTACACCGACGGACAGTACGAAAAACTGTTTTTT

V gene: TRBV27
clone size: few
J gene: TRBJ1-1
D gene: -
CDR3 protein: CASSLIPGLNTEAFF
CDR3 DNA: TGTGCCAGCAGTTTAATACCGGGGCTGAACACTGAAGCTTTCTTT

V gene: TRBV20-1
clone size: -
J gene: TRBJ2-3
D gene: TRBD2
CDR3 protein: CSAGSGGADTQYF
CDR3 DNA: TGCAGTGCTGGTAGCGGGGGTGCAGATACGCAGTATTTT

V gene: TRBV9
clone size: -
J gene: TRBJ2-3
D gene: -
CDR3 protein: CASSVVAGRADTQYF
CDR3 DNA: TGTGCCAGCAGCGTAGTTGCGGGACGGGCAGATACGCAGTATTTT

V gene: TRBV28
clone size: few
J gene: TRBJ1-1
D gene: -
CDR3 protein: CASGGVQYTEAFF
CDR3 DNA: TGTGCCTCCGGGGGGGTTCAGTACACTGAAGCTTTCTTT

V gene: TRBV6-5
clone size: few
J gene: TRBJ2-7
D gene: -
CDR3 protein: CASSSSRGRSLSYEQYF
CDR3 DNA: TGTGCCAGCAGTTCCTCCCGAGGGAGGTCACTATCCTACGAGCAGTACTTC

V gene: TRBV9
clone size: few
J gene: TRBJ1-1
D gene: -
CDR3 protein: CASRKGGLNTEAFF
CDR3 DNA: TGTGCCAGCAGAAAGGGGGGGCTAAACACTGAAGCTTTCTTT

V gene: TRBV14
clone size: many
J gene: TRBJ2-1
D gene: -
CDR3 protein: CASSQAPSIRQFF
CDR3 DNA: TGTGCCAGCAGCCAAGCCCCCAGTATACGACAGTTCTTC

V gene: TRBV19
clone size: -
J gene: TRBJ1-2
D gene: TRBD1
CDR3 protein: CASKDRASYGYTF
CDR3 DNA: TGTGCCAGTAAAGACAGGGCGAGCTATGGCTACACCTTC

V gene: TRBV28
clone size: -
J gene: TRBJ2-2
D gene: -
CDR3 protein: CASTGTPNTGELFF
CDR3 DNA: TGTGCCAGCACCGGGACACCGAACACCGGGGAGCTGTTTTTT

V gene: TRBV5-1
clone size: -
J gene: TRBJ2-7
D gene: -
CDR3 protein: CASSLNPGGDEQYF
CDR3 DNA: TGCGCCAGCAGCTTGAATCCAGGGGGGGACGAGCAGTACTTC

V gene: TRBV29-1
clone size: -
J gene: TRBJ2-1
D gene: TRBD2
CDR3 protein: CSVESGSFYNEQFF
CDR3 DNA: TGCAGCGTCGAGAGCGGGAGTTTCTACAATGAGCAGTTCTTC

V gene: TRBV6-2/TRBV6-3
clone size: few
J gene: TRBJ2-7
D gene: -
CDR3 protein: CASSADHHTYYEQYF
CDR3 DNA: TGTGCCAGCAGTGCGGATCACCATACCTACTACGAGCAGTACTTC

V gene: TRBV28
clone size: -
J gene: TRBJ2-7
D gene: -
CDR3 protein: CASGWRGYNEQYF
CDR3 DNA: TGTGCCAGCGGATGGAGGGGTTACAACGAGCAGTACTTC

V gene: TRBV6-8
clone size: -
J gene: TRBJ2-2
D gene: -
CDR3 protein: CASYTGELFF
CDR3 DNA: TGTGCCAGTTACACCGGGGAGCTGTTTTTT

V gene: TRBV7-2
clone size: -
J gene: TRBJ2-7
D gene: TRBD2
CDR3 protein: CASSEGLAFSYEQYF
CDR3 DNA: TGTGCCAGCAGCGAGGGACTAGCGTTCTCCTACGAGCAGTACTTC

V gene: TRBV7-6
clone size: few
J gene: TRBJ1-4
D gene: -
CDR3 protein: CASSLEGANEKLFF
CDR3 DNA: TGTGCCAGCAGCTTGGAGGGGGCTAATGAAAAACTGTTTTTT

V gene: TRBV5-1
clone size: many
J gene: TRBJ2-2
D gene: -
CDR3 protein: CASSFPRENTGELFF
CDR3 DNA: TGCGCCAGCAGTTTCCCCAGGGAAAACACCGGGGAGCTGTTTTTT

V gene: TRBV29-1
clone size: many
J gene: TRBJ2-3
D gene: TRBD2
CDR3 protein: CSVAGLAGDTQYF
CDR3 DNA: TGCAGCGTTGCGGGACTAGCTGGCGATACGCAGTATTTT

V gene: TRBV14
clone size: -
J gene: TRBJ2-3
D gene: TRBD2
CDR3 protein: CASSQEAISGSYTQYF
CDR3 DNA: TGTGCCAGCAGCCAAGAGGCGATTAGCGGGAGTTATACGCAGTATTTT

V gene: TRBV7-2
clone size: once
J gene: TRBJ2-3
D gene: -
CDR3 protein: CASSLLNPWTDTQYF
CDR3 DNA: TGTGCCAGCAGCTTACTAAATCCTTGGACAGATACGCAGTATTTT

V gene: TRBV5-8
clone size: few
J gene: TRBJ1-1
D gene: -
CDR3 protein: CASSFVLVMNTEAFF
CDR3 DNA: TGTGCCAGCAGCTTTGTCTTGGTGATGAACACTGAAGCTTTCTTT

V gene: TRBV6-5
clone size: few
J gene: TRBJ2-7
D gene: TRBD2
CDR3 protein: CASSYSFSGGLKEQYF
CDR3 DNA: TGTGCCAGCAGTTACTCCTTCAGCGGGGGGCTGAAGGAGCAGTACTTC

V gene: TRBV12-3/TRBV12-4
clone size: -
J gene: TRBJ2-1
D gene: -
CDR3 protein: CASSPGPSNEQFF
CDR3 DNA: TGTGCCAGCAGTCCGGGGCCGAGCAATGAGCAGTTCTTC

V gene: TRBV25-1
clone size: few
J gene: TRBJ2-7
D gene: -
CDR3 protein: CASSASGAEEQYF
CDR3 DNA: TGTGCCAGCAGTGCGTCAGGGGCGGAAGAGCAGTACTTC

V gene: TRBV20-1
clone size: -
J gene: TRBJ2-1
D gene: TRBD2
CDR3 protein: CSARVKRGTSRSSYNEQFF
CDR3 DNA: TGCAGTGCTAGGGTCAAGCGGGGGACCTCAAGAAGCTCCTACAATGAGCAGTTCTTC

V gene: TRBV4-2
clone size: few
J gene: TRBJ2-5
D gene: -
CDR3 protein: CASSQSSSAQETQYF
CDR3 DNA: TGTGCCAGCAGCCAATCATCTAGCGCTCAAGAGACCCAGTACTTC

V gene: TRBV18
clone size: -
J gene: TRBJ2-3
D gene: TRBD2
CDR3 protein: CASSSTSLAGGNTDTQYF
CDR3 DNA: TGTGCCAGCTCATCCACCTCCTTAGCGGGAGGGAACACAGATACGCAGTATTTT

V gene: TRBV6-6
clone size: few
J gene: TRBJ2-2
D gene: -
CDR3 protein: CASSYLEPTGELFF
CDR3 DNA: TGTGCCAGCAGTTACTTAGAGCCAACCGGGGAGCTGTTTTTT

V gene: TRBV7-2
clone size: few
J gene: TRBJ2-1
D gene: -
CDR3 protein: CASSPGSSYNEQFF
CDR3 DNA: TGTGCCAGCAGCCCCGGGAGCTCCTACAATGAGCAGTTCTTC

V gene: TRBV12-3/TRBV12-4
clone size: many
J gene: TRBJ2-7
D gene: TRBD1
CDR3 protein: CASSFGQENEQYF
CDR3 DNA: TGTGCCAGCAGTTTTGGACAGGAGAACGAGCAGTACTTC

V gene: TRBV2
clone size: many
J gene: TRBJ2-5
D gene: -
CDR3 protein: CASSRGETQYF
CDR3 DNA: TGTGCCAGCAGTAGGGGGGAGACCCAGTACTTC

V gene: TRBV11-2
clone size: many
J gene: TRBJ2-7
D gene: TRBD2
CDR3 protein: CASSLELAGPYEQYF
CDR3 DNA: TGTGCCAGCAGCTTGGAGCTAGCGGGTCCCTACGAGCAGTACTTC

V gene: TRBV5-1
clone size: -
J gene: TRBJ1-2
D gene: TRBD1
CDR3 protein: CAGSLGTGDYGYTF
CDR3 DNA: TGCGCCGGCAGCTTGGGCACAGGGGACTATGGCTACACCTTC

V gene: TRBV7-9
clone size: -
J gene: TRBJ2-6
D gene: -
CDR3 protein: CASSPVWGDPSGANVLTF
CDR3 DNA: TGTGCCAGCAGCCCCGTTTGGGGGGACCCCTCTGGGGCCAACGTCCTGACTTTC

V gene: TRBV3-1
clone size: many
J gene: TRBJ2-1
D gene: -
CDR3 protein: CASSRVGGSSYNEQFF
CDR3 DNA: TGTGCCAGCAGCAGGGTGGGGGGTAGCTCCTACAATGAGCAGTTCTTC

V gene: TRBV11-3
clone size: few
J gene: TRBJ1-1
D gene: -
CDR3 protein: CASSLGGAGGTEAFF
CDR3 DNA: TGTGCCAGCAGCTTGGGGGGAGCGGGAGGCACTGAAGCTTTCTTT

V gene: TRBV14
clone size: -
J gene: TRBJ2-1
D gene: -
CDR3 protein: CASSRGWGSSYNEQFF
CDR3 DNA: TGTGCCAGCAGCCGTGGATGGGGAAGCTCCTACAATGAGCAGTTCTTC

V gene: TRBV27
clone size: few
J gene: TRBJ1-2
D gene: -
CDR3 protein: CASSLPGPANYGYTF
CDR3 DNA: TGTGCCAGCAGTTTGCCCGGGCCGGCTAACTATGGCTACACCTTC

V gene: TRBV29-1
clone size: few
J gene: TRBJ2-3
D gene: -
CDR3 protein: CSVWQGRAGTDTQYF
CDR3 DNA: TGCAGCGTTTGGCAAGGACGGGCGGGCACAGATACGCAGTATTTT

V gene: TRBV6-1
clone size: many
J gene: TRBJ2-5
D gene: TRBD2
CDR3 protein: CASSGSGIGRETQYF
CDR3 DNA: TGTGCCAGCAGTGGTAGCGGGATCGGTAGGGAGACCCAGTACTTC

V gene: TRBV28
clone size: few
J gene: TRBJ2-1
D gene: -
CDR3 protein: CASSSAATRYNEQFF
CDR3 DNA: TGTGCCAGCAGTTCCGCAGCTACCCGCTACAATGAGCAGTTCTTC

V gene: TRBV5-5
clone size: many
J gene: TRBJ2-4
D gene: -
CDR3 protein: CASSPRTPAENIQYF
CDR3 DNA: TGTGCCAGCAGCCCAAGAACGCCCGCCGAGAACATTCAGTACTTC

V gene: TRBV3-1
clone size: many
J gene: TRBJ2-3
D gene: TRBD2
CDR3 protein: CASSQTGTSADTQYF
CDR3 DNA: TGTGCCAGCAGCCAGACCGGGACTAGCGCTGATACGCAGTATTTT

V gene: TRBV28
clone size: many
J gene: TRBJ2-5
D gene: -
CDR3 protein: CASTWGQETQYF
CDR3 DNA: TGTGCCAGCACCTGGGGCCAAGAGACCCAGTACTTC

V gene: TRBV29-1
clone size: -
J gene: TRBJ2-7
D gene: -
CDR3 protein: CSVVAGGNLDEQYF
CDR3 DNA: TGCAGCGTTGTGGCGGGCGGGAATCTTGACGAGCAGTACTTC

V gene: TRBV28
clone size: -
J gene: TRBJ1-4
D gene: -
CDR3 protein: CASLSNAGATYEKLFF
CDR3 DNA: TGTGCCAGCCTTTCCAACGCGGGGGCGACTTATGAAAAACTGTTTTTT

V gene: TRBV6-5
clone size: many
J gene: TRBJ2-7
D gene: TRBD2
CDR3 protein: CASSLSFGRANYEQYF
CDR3 DNA: TGTGCCAGCAGTTTGTCCTTCGGGAGGGCAAACTACGAGCAGTACTTC

V gene: TRBV20-1
clone size: -
J gene: TRBJ2-3
D gene: TRBD2
CDR3 protein: CSARGSGRATDTQYF
CDR3 DNA: TGCAGTGCTAGGGGGAGCGGGAGGGCGACAGATACGCAGTATTTT